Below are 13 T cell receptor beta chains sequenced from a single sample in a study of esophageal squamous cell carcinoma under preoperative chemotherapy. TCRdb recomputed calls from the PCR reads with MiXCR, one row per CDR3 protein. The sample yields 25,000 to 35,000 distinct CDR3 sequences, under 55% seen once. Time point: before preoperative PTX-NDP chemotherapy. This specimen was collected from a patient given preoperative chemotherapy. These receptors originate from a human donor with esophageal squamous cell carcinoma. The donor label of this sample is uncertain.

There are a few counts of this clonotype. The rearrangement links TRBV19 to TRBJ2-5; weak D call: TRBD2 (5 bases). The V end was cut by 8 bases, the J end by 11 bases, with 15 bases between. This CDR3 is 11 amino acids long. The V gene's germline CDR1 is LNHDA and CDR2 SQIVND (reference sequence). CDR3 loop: CASLEGGKQYF. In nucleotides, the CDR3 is TGTGCCAGTTTAGAGGGCGGCAAGCAGTACTTC.

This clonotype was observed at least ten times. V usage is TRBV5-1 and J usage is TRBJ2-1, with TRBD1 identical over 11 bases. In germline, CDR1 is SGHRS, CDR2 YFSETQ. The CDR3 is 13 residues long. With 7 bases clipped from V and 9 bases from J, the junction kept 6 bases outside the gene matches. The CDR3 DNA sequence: TGCGCCAGCGGGGGACAGGGGGGGTCTGAGCAGTTCTTC. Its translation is CASGGQGGSEQFF.

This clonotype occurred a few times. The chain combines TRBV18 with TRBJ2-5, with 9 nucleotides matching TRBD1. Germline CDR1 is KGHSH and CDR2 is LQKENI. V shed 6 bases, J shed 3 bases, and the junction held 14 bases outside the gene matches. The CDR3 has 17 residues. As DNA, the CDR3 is TGTGCCAGCTCCTACCTACCAAGGACAGGGGTGGAAGAGACCCAGTACTTC. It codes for CASSYLPRTGVEETQYF.

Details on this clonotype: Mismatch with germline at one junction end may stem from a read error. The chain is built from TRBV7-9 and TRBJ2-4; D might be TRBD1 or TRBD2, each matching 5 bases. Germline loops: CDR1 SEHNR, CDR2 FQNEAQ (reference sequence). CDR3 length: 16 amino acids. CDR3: CASRVPGRRAQNTQYF. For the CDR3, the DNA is TGTGCCAGCCGCGTACCGGGGCGGCGGGCCCAAAACACTCAGTACTTT.

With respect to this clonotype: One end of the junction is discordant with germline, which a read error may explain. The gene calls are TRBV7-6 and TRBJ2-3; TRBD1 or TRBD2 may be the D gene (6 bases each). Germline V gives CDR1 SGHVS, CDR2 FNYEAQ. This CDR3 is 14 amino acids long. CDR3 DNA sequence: TGTGCGGGCAGCGCGGCCAGGGGCGCGGGGACCCAGTACTTT. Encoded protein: CAGSAARGAGTQYF.

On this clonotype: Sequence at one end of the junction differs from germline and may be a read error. Here the CDR3 reads CASINSGGCELFF. The DNA for the CDR3 is TGTGCCAGCATCAATTCGGGGGGCTGTGAGCTGTTCTTC. The V and J genes are TRBV12-3 or TRBV12-4 and TRBJ2-2; weak D call: TRBD2 (7 bases). The CDR3 runs 13 residues.

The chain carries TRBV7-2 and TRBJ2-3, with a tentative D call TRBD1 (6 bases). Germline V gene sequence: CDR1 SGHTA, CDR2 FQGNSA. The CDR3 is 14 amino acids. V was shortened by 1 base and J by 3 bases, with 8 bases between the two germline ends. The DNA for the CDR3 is TGTGCCAGCAGCTTAGGGACAGTAACAGATACGCAGTATTTT. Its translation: CASSLGTVTDTQYF. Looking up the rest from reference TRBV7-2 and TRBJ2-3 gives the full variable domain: GAGVSQSPSNKVTEKGKDVELRCDPISGHTALYWYRQSLGQGLEFLIYFQGNSAPDKSGLPSDRFSAERTGGSVSTLTIQRTQQEDSAVYLCASSLGTVTDTQYFGPGTRLTVL.

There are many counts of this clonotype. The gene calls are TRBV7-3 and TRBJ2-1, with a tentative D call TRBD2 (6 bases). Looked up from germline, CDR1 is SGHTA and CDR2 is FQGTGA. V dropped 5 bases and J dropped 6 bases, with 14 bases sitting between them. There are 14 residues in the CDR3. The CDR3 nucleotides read TGTGCCAGCAGCCAAAGGTTCGGGGGCAATGAGCAGTTCTTC. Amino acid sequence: CASSQRFGGNEQFF. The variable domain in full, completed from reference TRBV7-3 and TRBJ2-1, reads GAGVSQTPSNKVTEKGKYVELRCDPISGHTALYWYRQSLGQGPEFLIYFQGTGAADDSGLPNDRFFAVRPEGSVSTLKIQRTERGDSAVYLCASSQRFGGNEQFFGPGTRLTVL.

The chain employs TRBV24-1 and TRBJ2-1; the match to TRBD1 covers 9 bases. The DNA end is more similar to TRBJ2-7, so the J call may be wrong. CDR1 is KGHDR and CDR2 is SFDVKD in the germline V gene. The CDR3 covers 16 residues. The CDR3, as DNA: TGTGCCACCAGTGAATCCGGGACAGGGAACTACAATGAGCAGTACTTC. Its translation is CATSESGTGNYNEQYF.

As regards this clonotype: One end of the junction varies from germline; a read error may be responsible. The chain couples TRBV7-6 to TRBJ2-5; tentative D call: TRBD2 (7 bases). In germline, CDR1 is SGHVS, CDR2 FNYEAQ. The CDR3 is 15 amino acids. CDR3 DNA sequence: TGTGGCGGGGGCTTGGGTGGGCGCGACAAAGAGACTCAGTACTTC. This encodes CGGGLGGRDKETQYF.

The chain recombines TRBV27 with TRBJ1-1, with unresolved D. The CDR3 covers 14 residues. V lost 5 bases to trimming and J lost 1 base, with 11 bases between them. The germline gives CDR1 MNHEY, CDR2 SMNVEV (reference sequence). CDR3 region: CASSLGFQNTEAFF. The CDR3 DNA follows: TGTGCCAGCAGTCTGGGATTTCAGAACACTGAAGCTTTCTTT.

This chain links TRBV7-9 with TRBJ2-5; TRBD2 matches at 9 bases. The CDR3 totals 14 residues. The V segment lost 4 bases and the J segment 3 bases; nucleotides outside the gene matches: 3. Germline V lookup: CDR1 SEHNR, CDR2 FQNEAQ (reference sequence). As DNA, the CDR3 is TGTGCCAGCAGCTCAAGGACTAGCGAAGAGACCCAGTACTTC. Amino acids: CASSSRTSEETQYF. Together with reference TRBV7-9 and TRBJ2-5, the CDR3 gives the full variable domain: DTGVSQNPRHKITKRGQNVTFRCDPISEHNRLYWYRQTLGQGPEFLTYFQNEAQLEKSRLLSDRFSAERPKGSFSTLEIQRTEQGDSAMYLCASSSRTSEETQYFGPGTRLLVL.

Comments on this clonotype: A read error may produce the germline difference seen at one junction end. The CDR3 nucleotides are TGTGCCAGCAGCGGCGGGGGACTAGGGGCCAAAAACACGCAGTATTTC. Translation gives CASSGGGLGAKNTQYF. The gene calls are TRBV7-2 and TRBJ2-3; 8 positions match TRBD2. Germline V gene data show CDR1 as SGHTA and CDR2 as FQGNSA. The CDR3 has 16 residues.